These T cell receptor beta chains were read from a single sample in a study of response to subunit inactivated influenza vaccine. One entry per CDR3 protein, called by TCRdb with MiXCR from the RT-PCR reads. The repertoire holds about 700,000 distinct CDR3 sequences, with around 14% as singletons. Sequences were derived from PBMCs from blood, sampled about 12 days after vaccination. These receptors were obtained from a man aged 50 to 59 who received an inactivated influenza vaccine. CDR3s leave out the opening cysteine and the closing phenylalanine or tryptophan.

>TRBV10-3|TRBJ1-5
AISNRGRDQPQH
>TRBV5-1|TRBJ2-1
ASSATSGSSEQF
>TRBV29-1|TRBJ1-1
SGETGGNTEAF
>TRBV4-2|TRBJ2-7
ASSQAGLAGGEQY
>TRBV20-1|TRBJ2-5
SARDVGGGKTQY
>TRBV18|TRBJ2-1
ASSPLLAGINEQF
>TRBV10-3|TRBJ1-2
AISEEPANYGYT
>TRBV7-2|TRBJ1-1
ASSLSPREAF
>TRBV29-1|TRBJ2-1
SVVITLRREGNEQF
>TRBV12-3/TRBV12-4|TRBJ1-2
ASSSGTGSGYT
>TRBV7-9|TRBJ1-2
ASSFEPREGYT
>TRBV5-1|TRBJ2-1
ASSPIPGQGHEQF
>TRBV20-1|TRBJ2-3
SARDGASTDTQY
>TRBV4-2|TRBJ2-1
ASSQDPGNEQF
>TRBV3-1|TRBJ2-7
ASSHTGMLYEQY
>TRBV20-1|TRBJ2-3
SAGGPPPQDTQY
>TRBV20-1|TRBJ2-2
SATQVWNTGELF
>TRBV20-1|TRBJ2-1
SADREGLAGNEQF
>TRBV7-2|TRBJ2-7
ASSLEVAGAYEQY
>TRBV9|TRBJ2-5
ASSASTGDQETQY
>TRBV20-1|TRBJ1-2
SARDWRGHGYT
>TRBV5-1|TRBJ2-2
ASSFYQGGNTGELF
>TRBV29-1|TRBJ2-3
SLEVAGGDTQY
>TRBV15|TRBJ2-5
ATSRATSGEQETQY
>TRBV2|TRBJ2-1
ASSEKGSGLAHEQF
>TRBV4-3|TRBJ2-7
ASSQAWTSDYEQY
>TRBV20-1|TRBJ2-3
SGIGSGTGTDTQY
>TRBV29-1|TRBJ2-7
SVVPGNYEQY
>TRBV19|TRBJ1-2
ASGQYNYGYT
>TRBV7-9|TRBJ2-1
ASGPQGVGNEQF
>TRBV3-1|TRBJ2-6
ASSQGTGGFSGANVLT
>TRBV18|TRBJ1-4
ASSPRNSNEKLF
>TRBV20-1|TRBJ2-7
SATTWGGAPYEQY
>TRBV24-1|TRBJ2-4
ATSDGRAKNIQY
>TRBV28|TRBJ2-1
ASSPDFSAHNEQF
>TRBV2|TRBJ2-1
ASSDQGASYNEQF
>TRBV7-8|TRBJ1-2
ASSLVTGENYGYT
>TRBV27|TRBJ2-1
ASSRGTSGKNEQF
>TRBV20-1|TRBJ1-2
SARDPPRYT
>TRBV27|TRBJ2-7
ASSFQLAGVEQY